This T cell receptor (beta chain) was observed in a study of T cell changes during pregnancy in multiple sclerosis. CDR3 length: 16 residues. V was trimmed by 5 bases and J by 1 base, leaving 15 bases between them. CDR1 is MDHEN and CDR2 is SYDVKM in the germline V gene. Repertoires were generated with immunoSEQ multiplex PCR, while TCRdb's copy carries only in-frame clones and drops some. There are 70,000 to 80,000 clones in the sample; 85% to 95% occur only once, and approximately 1% lies in the top ten. The receptor was isolated from a female donor with multiple sclerosis, enrolled in a pregnancy study. The chain couples TRBV28 to TRBJ2-1, with D uncertain. Sequencing was performed on peripheral blood, taken in the first trimester of pregnancy. Written as DNA, the CDR3 is TGTGCCAGCAGTCCGGTGCCAACTTGGTCCTACAATGAGCAGTTCTTC. Translating it yields CASSPVPTWSYNEQFF. Complete variable domain (other parts from reference TRBV28 and TRBJ2-1): DVKVTQSSRYLVKRTGEKVFLECVQDMDHENMFWYRQDPGLGLRLIYFSYDVKMKEKGDIPEGYSVSREKKERFSLILESASTNQTSMYLCASSPVPTWSYNEQFFGPGTRLTVL.